This T cell receptor beta chain was identified during a study of beta chain features in type 1 diabetes. Study results and caveats: TCRB CDR3s were moderately but significantly shorter in Type 1 diabetes patients in all four CD4+ subsets. Compared with healthy donors, patients appeared to share more similar naive, central memory and regulatory TCRB repertoires. Type 1 diabetes patients showed fewer insertions and more deletions at VDJ junctions. Shorter templates may be favored by PCR, equally so in patients and controls.

Markers CD45RO/CCR7/CD25/CD127/CD95/CD27 served to sort CD4+ naive, central memory, regulatory and stem cell-like memory cells. Reverse transcription of all isolated RNA meant that expressed TCRB transcripts were sequenced. TCRdb's copy holds only in-frame clones and misses some; the assay was immunoSEQ multiplex PCR. The table lists about 700,000 clones, around an eighth of them singletons. Points on this clone: Its target is unknown.

This CDR3 is built from 13 residues. Germline lookup yields CDR1 LGHNA and CDR2 YNFKEQ. V was cut by 4 bases and J by 7 bases, with 10 bases left in between. The sequencing input was naive CD4+ T cells from blood. V is TRBV4-2 and J is TRBJ2-2; D remains unclear. The origin of this receptor is a man aged 18-30 years with type 1 diabetes. The CDR3 sequence: CASSRPNDGELFF. CDR3 in DNA: TGTGCCAGCAGCCGGCCAAACGACGGGGAGCTGTTTTTT.